This T cell receptor (beta chain) derives from a study of cytomegalovirus exposure and HLA in healthy donors. Study summary: Early release data held 75 million to 90 million unique TCRs from HLA-typed donors. Study-wide findings and caveats: In a later analysis, several top co-occurrence clusters appeared linked to parvovirus B19, influenza, CMV and Epstein-Barr virus. Reported findings show TCR beta sequences accurately forecast HLA-A and HLA-B alleles in most subjects.

With 60 Vbeta and 13 Jbeta primers, the PCR was carried out. Sequencing was performed with immunoSEQ multiplex PCR; in TCRdb, only in-frame clones are kept and a portion is missing. The sample comprises roughly 150,000 clones, 80% of which are singletons, and over 2% rests with the top ten. Concerning this clone: Its target is not known.

This CDR3 spans 15 amino acids. Trimming removed 1 base from V and 3 bases from J, with 12 bases in between. CDR1 KGHSH and CDR2 LQKENI come from the germline V gene. The clonotype was recovered from a man aged 25 to 45 in good health and CMV-seronegative. The source material was PBMCs. This sequence joins TRBV18 and TRBJ1-2, with a possible D match to TRBD1 (5 bases). The CDR3 bases are TGTGCCAGCTCACCACTCGGCCAGGGTGACTATGGCTACACCTTC. This sequence encodes CASSPLGQGDYGYTF.